One sample yielded the 6 T cell receptor beta chains listed below, sequenced in a study of blood T cells in healthy people across ages. Using a J-beta primer mix together with a sample-barcoded 5' primer, a second PCR was run for about 6 to 11 cycles. Via MiXCR, TCRdb re-called the 5' RACE reads, giving one row per CDR3 protein. The profile shows roughly 680,000 distinct CDR3 sequences, under 65% of them singletons. The specimen was blood. All receptors derive from a woman aged 80 or older in good health.

The rearrangement joins TRBV2 to TRBJ1-5; D uncertain. The germline gives CDR1 SNHLY, CDR2 FYNNEI. This CDR3 region has 12 residues. Trimming took off 2 bases at V and 7 bases at J, with 6 bases between the two ends. The CDR3 protein is CASSETSQPQHF. CDR3 bases: TGTGCCAGCAGTGAAACGAGCCAGCCCCAGCATTTT.

As for this clonotype: A read error may explain this, as a much larger clone is one base away. The J gene is TRBJ2-4, the V gene TRBV9; D remains unclear. With 3 bases removed from V and 2 bases from J, the gap between germline ends came to 6 bases. Germline values: CDR1 SGDLS, CDR2 YYNGEE. The CDR3 covers 13 residues. The CDR3 coding sequence is TGTGCCAGCAGCGACAGCCCCAAAAACATTCAGTACTTC. Translated, it gives CASSDSPKNIQYF.

The V call is TRBV7-2, the J call TRBJ1-5; 7 bases map to TRBD1. V dropped 5 bases and J dropped 7; count of bases not matched to a gene: 5. The CDR3 totals 13 residues. The germline V gene has CDR1 SGHTA and CDR2 FQGNSA. DNA of the CDR3: TGTGCCAGCAGCAATGAAGGGGGCCAGCCCCAGCATTTT. Translating it yields CASSNEGGQPQHF. The whole variable domain, filled in from reference TRBV7-2 and TRBJ1-5, reads GAGVSQSPSNKVTEKGKDVELRCDPISGHTALYWYRQSLGQGLEFLIYFQGNSAPDKSGLPSDRFSAERTGGSVSTLTIQRTQQEDSAVYLCASSNEGGQPQHFGDGTRLSIL.

For this clonotype: A single base separates this from a much larger clone, so it may be a read error. The CDR3 DNA follows: TGTGCCAGCGGGTTGACAGGGCCCTACGATGAGCAGTTCTTC. Protein product: CASGLTGPYDEQFF. The chain combines TRBV28 with TRBJ2-1; 7 bases line up with TRBD1. This CDR3 region has 14 residues. Germline loops: CDR1 MDHEN, CDR2 SYDVKM.

Here the CDR3 DNA reads TGTGCCAGCAGTTTAAGACAGGAGAACACCGGGGAGCTGTTTTTT. This gives the protein CASSLRQENTGELFF. This rearrangement joins TRBV12-3 or TRBV12-4 to TRBJ2-2; D possibly corresponds to TRBD1 (6 bases). The ends were cut back, 2 bases at V and 1 base at J, with 8 bases in the middle. The length of the CDR3 is 15 residues.

CDR3 in DNA: TGTGCCAGTGGACTAGCGGGAGCAAGGAACAATGAGCAGTACTTC. Amino acid sequence: CASGLAGARNNEQYF. This chain joins TRBV7-2 and TRBJ2-1; TRBD2 agrees at 13 bases. The last part of the DNA fits TRBJ2-7 better; the J call may be wrong. Germline lookup yields CDR1 SGHTA and CDR2 FQGNSA. The CDR3 has 15 amino acids.